This T cell receptor beta chain was recovered during a study of cytotoxic CD8 clonotypes in ibrutinib-treated CLL. General study findings and limits: Baseline clonality, higher than in age-matched healthy donors, tracked circulating CD8+ T-cell counts. An increase in clonality occurred at ibrutinib response, followed by a return toward baseline at progression.

Germline loops: CDR1 MDHEN, CDR2 SYDVKM. The length of the CDR3 is 14 residues. V was shortened by 4 bases and J by 9 bases, with 13 bases between the two germline ends. Target depth was 1 in 200,000 to 1 in 1 million T cells, about 10x per clonotype. Profiled with immunoSEQ multiplex PCR; TCRdb holds only in-frame clones, not every one. This sample has tens of thousands of clones; 70% to 80% occur once, and the top ten carry approximately 5.1%. The table lists this clone with a count of one. The antigen remains unidentified. This clonotype was sampled from a human donor with chronic lymphocytic leukemia. V is TRBV28 and J is TRBJ1-6, with TRBD1 as a possible D gene (5 bases). The source was PBMCs, collected after 12 months of ibrutinib treatment. The CDR3: CASSSQGFFSPLHF. DNA for the CDR3: TGTGCCAGCAGTTCCCAGGGATTTTTTTCACCCCTCCACTTT. The full variable domain, rest sourced from reference TRBV28 and TRBJ1-6, is DVKVTQSSRYLVKRTGEKVFLECVQDMDHENMFWYRQDPGLGLRLIYFSYDVKMKEKGDIPEGYSVSREKKERFSLILESASTNQTSMYLCASSSQGFFSPLHFGNGTRLTVT.